Presented here are 6 T cell receptor beta chains from one specimen sequenced in a study of cytomegalovirus exposure and HLA in healthy donors. PCR primers comprised 60 Vbeta and 13 Jbeta primers. Sequenced by immunoSEQ multiplex PCR; TCRdb stores in-frame clones only, minus some. The data contain around 200,000 clones, 75% to 85% of them singletons. The source material was PBMCs. The source of these receptors is a girl aged 5 to 17 in good health and CMV-seronegative.

The rearrangement uses TRBV5-1 and TRBJ2-3, with 7 nucleotides matching TRBD1. This CDR3 contains 15 residues. Germline V gives CDR1 SGHRS, CDR2 YFSETQ. J lost 3 bases, V lost 0 bases, and 4 bases had no gene match. The CDR3 here is CASSLEGQHTDTQYF. The CDR3 DNA follows: TGCGCCAGCAGCTTGGAGGGACAGCATACAGATACGCAGTATTTT.

V usage is TRBV9 and J usage is TRBJ1-4; D not certain. Germline V gene sequence: CDR1 SGDLS, CDR2 YYNGEE. This CDR3 is built from 15 residues. The germline V and J ends were trimmed by 3 bases and 1 base, with 10 bases remaining between them. CDR3 sequence: CASSANSGTNEKLFF. CDR3 DNA sequence: TGTGCCAGCAGCGCCAACTCGGGAACTAATGAAAAACTGTTTTTT.

The chain links TRBV2 to TRBJ2-7; TRBD1 matches 7 bases. The length of the CDR3 is 15 residues. Germline CDR1 SNHLY, CDR2 FYNNEI. Trimming removed 4 bases from V and 0 bases from J; junction bases left unmatched: 6. CDR3 nucleotide sequence: TGTGCCAGCAGTGTCCCAAGACAGGGCTCCTACGAGCAGTACTTC. Translating it yields CASSVPRQGSYEQYF.

This clone was found a few times. The rearrangement links TRBV5-6 to TRBJ1-1; 11 bases align to TRBD1. The CDR3 has 16 residues. Unmatched junction bases numbered 7, after V lost 3 bases and J lost 3 bases. In germline, CDR1 is SGHDT, CDR2 YYEEEE. The CDR3 here is CASSSDRGRGHTEAFF. For the CDR3, the DNA is TGTGCCAGCAGCTCGGACAGGGGGCGGGGGCACACTGAAGCTTTCTTT. The full variable domain, with the rest looked up from reference TRBV5-6 and TRBJ1-1, is DAGVTQSPTHLIKTRGQQVTLRCSPKSGHDTVSWYQQALGQGPQFIFQYYEEEERQRGNFPDRFSGHQFPNYSSELNVNALLLGDSALYLCASSSDRGRGHTEAFFGQGTRLTVV.

The J gene is TRBJ1-1, the V gene TRBV19; D remains unclear. V shed 3 bases and J shed 1 base, with 12 bases lying between them. The CDR3 spans 15 residues. Germline lookup yields CDR1 LNHDA and CDR2 SQIVND (reference sequence). This chain's CDR3 is CASSMIDSRNTEAFF. DNA for the CDR3: TGTGCCAGTAGTATGATAGACTCACGGAACACTGAAGCTTTCTTT.

This clone was found once. The junction departs from the called germline gene at one end, perhaps through a read error. The chain is built from TRBV6-5 and TRBJ1-1, with D unclear. This CDR3 spans 15 amino acids. Germline CDR1 and CDR2: MNHEY and SVGAGI. The CDR3 is CAGSPLALQRAEAFF. The CDR3 coding sequence is TGTGCCGGCAGTCCCCTAGCGTTACAGAGGGCTGAAGCTTTCTTT.